This T cell receptor (beta chain) was documented in a study of CD8 T cells in Susac syndrome. Negative isolation was used for CD8+ and CD4+ T cells, and FACS enrichment was applied to TEMRA cells. cDNA came from approximately 0.5 to 1 ug RNA primed by random hexamers. The authors amplified TCR beta CDR3 across 54 Vbeta and 13 Jbeta using immunoSEQ multiplex PCR. In TCRdb, the immunoSEQ multiplex PCR reads were re-called with MiXCR into one record per CDR3 protein. The repertoire consists of under 200,000 distinct CDR3 sequences, with roughly 95% occurring once and the leading ten covering about 0.15%. The V and J ends lost 3 bases and 3 bases respectively, with 8 bases between them. CDR3 length: 13 residues. Germline CDR1 reads SNHLY; CDR2 reads FYNNEI. This clonotype was observed once.

The clonotype was recovered from a human donor with multiple sclerosis. The V gene is TRBV2, the J gene TRBJ1-2; D is unclear. The sample comprised CD8+ T cells from PBMCs. The DNA of the CDR3 is TGTGCCAGCAGTGACAACAGCTACTATGGCTACACCTTC. This codes for CASSDNSYYGYTF.